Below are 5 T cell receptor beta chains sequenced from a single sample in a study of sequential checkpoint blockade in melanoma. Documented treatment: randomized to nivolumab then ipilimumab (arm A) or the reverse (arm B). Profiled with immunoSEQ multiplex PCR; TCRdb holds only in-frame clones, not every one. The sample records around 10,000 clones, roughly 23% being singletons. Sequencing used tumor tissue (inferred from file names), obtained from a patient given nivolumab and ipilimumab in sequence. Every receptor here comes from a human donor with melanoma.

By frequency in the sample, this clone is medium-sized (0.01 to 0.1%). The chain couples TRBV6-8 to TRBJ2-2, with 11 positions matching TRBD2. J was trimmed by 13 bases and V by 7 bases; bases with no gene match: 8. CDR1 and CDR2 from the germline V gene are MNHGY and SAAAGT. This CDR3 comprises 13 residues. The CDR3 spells CASTETGLAGLFF. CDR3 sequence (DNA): TGTGCCAGCACCGAAACAGGACTAGCGGGGCTGTTTTTT.

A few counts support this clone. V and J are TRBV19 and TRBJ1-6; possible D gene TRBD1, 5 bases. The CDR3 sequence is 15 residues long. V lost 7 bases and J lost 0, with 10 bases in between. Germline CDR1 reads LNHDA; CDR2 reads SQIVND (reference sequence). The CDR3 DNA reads TGTGCCAGTACCGACAGTAGCTCCTATAATTCACCCCTCCACTTT. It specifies CASTDSSSYNSPLHF.

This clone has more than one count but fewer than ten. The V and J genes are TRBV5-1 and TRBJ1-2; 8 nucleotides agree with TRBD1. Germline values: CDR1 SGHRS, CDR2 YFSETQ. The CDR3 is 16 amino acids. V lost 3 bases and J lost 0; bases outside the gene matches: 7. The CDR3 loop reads CASSWDRLAPNYGYTF. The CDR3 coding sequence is TGCGCCAGCAGCTGGGACAGGCTGGCCCCTAACTATGGCTACACCTTC.

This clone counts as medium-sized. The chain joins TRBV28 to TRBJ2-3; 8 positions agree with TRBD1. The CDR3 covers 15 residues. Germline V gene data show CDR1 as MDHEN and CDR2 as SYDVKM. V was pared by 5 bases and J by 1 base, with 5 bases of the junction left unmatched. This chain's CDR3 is CASSPGTGRTDTQYF. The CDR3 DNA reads TGTGCCAGCAGTCCCGGGACAGGCCGCACAGATACGCAGTATTTT.

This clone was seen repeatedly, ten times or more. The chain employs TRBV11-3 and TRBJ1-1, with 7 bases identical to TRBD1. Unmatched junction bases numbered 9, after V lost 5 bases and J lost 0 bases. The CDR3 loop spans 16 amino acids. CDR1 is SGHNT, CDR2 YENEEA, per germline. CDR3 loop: CASSPWTGAMNTEAFF. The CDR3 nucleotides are TGTGCCAGCAGCCCCTGGACAGGCGCCATGAACACTGAAGCTTTCTTT.